Below are 18 T cell receptor beta chains sequenced from a single sample in a study of Graves' ophthalmopathy and Graves' hyperthyroidism. The TCR beta CDR3 regions underwent amplification from RNA transcripts. The first round was an RT-PCR with HTBI primers, and the second round was a multiplex PCR. TCRdb re-derived calls from the multiplex PCR reads in MiXCR, one entry per CDR3 protein. Of hundreds of thousands of distinct CDR3 sequences listed, under 15% are singletons. What was sequenced was blood. These receptors originate from a woman between 25 and 40 years old with Graves' ophthalmopathy.

This clonotype was recorded at least ten times. The junction differs from germline at one of its ends, possibly a read error. The rearrangement uses TRBV2 and TRBJ2-4, with D perhaps TRBD1 (6 bases). This CDR3 comprises 15 residues. Germline V lookup: CDR1 SNHLY, CDR2 FYNNEI. CDR3 residues: CASSRDTLAKNIKYF. Written as DNA, the CDR3 is TGTGCCAGCAGTCGGGACACCCTAGCCAAAAACATTAAGTACTTC.

The V call is TRBV7-2, the J call TRBJ1-1; D not resolved. V lost 1 base and J lost 5, with 8 bases in between. Per the germline V gene, CDR1 is SGHTA and CDR2 is FQGNSA. The CDR3 sequence is 13 residues long. CDR3 nucleotides: TGTGCCAGCAGCTTAGAATTAAGGACTGAAGCTTTCTTT. Translating gives CASSLELRTEAFF.

This clonotype came up many times. J is TRBJ2-3 and V is TRBV6-2 or TRBV6-3, with 8 positions matching TRBD2. Germline values: CDR1 MNHEY, CDR2 SVGEGT. The CDR3 totals 18 residues. Trimming at V came to 5 bases and at J to 2 bases, leaving 15 bases not matched to a gene. The CDR3 sequence is CASSHRPMRAGVTDTQYF. DNA for the CDR3: TGTGCCAGCAGTCACCGCCCCATGAGAGCGGGGGTCACAGATACGCAGTATTTT.

The V call is TRBV28, the J call TRBJ2-1; TRBD2 is a possible D gene (6 bases). The CDR3 is 15 residues long. CDR1 MDHEN and CDR2 SYDVKM come from the germline V gene. Trimming cost V 6 bases and J 0 bases, with 12 bases left between them. The DNA for the CDR3 is TGTGCCAGCAGCCCTCGGGGGAGCTCCTACAATGAGCAGTTCTTC. This sequence encodes CASSPRGSSYNEQFF. The complete variable domain, with remaining parts taken from reference TRBV28 and TRBJ2-1, reads DVKVTQSSRYLVKRTGEKVFLECVQDMDHENMFWYRQDPGLGLRLIYFSYDVKMKEKGDIPEGYSVSREKKERFSLILESASTNQTSMYLCASSPRGSSYNEQFFGPGTRLTVL.

The chain uses TRBV12-3 or TRBV12-4 and TRBJ1-3, with TRBD1 identical over 7 bases. The CDR3 has 14 residues. The trim removed 6 bases at V and 5 bases at J, leaving 7 bases unmatched. The CDR3 here is CASRFQGGRNTIYF. The CDR3, as DNA: TGTGCCAGCAGATTCCAGGGGGGAAGAAACACCATATATTTT.

This clonotype was counted at least ten times. This chain links TRBV5-1 with TRBJ2-2, with a possible D match to TRBD1 (6 bases). The CDR3 spans 15 residues. Germline V lookup: CDR1 SGHRS, CDR2 YFSETQ. V was cut by 3 bases and J by 2 bases, with 11 bases left in between. The CDR3, as DNA: TGCGCCAGCAGCTGGGACATATTTAACACCGGGGAGCTGTTTTTT. This gives the protein CASSWDIFNTGELFF.

V gene TRBV5-1 combines with J gene TRBJ2-2; D possibly matches TRBD1 or TRBD2 (5 bases each). The CDR3 contains 20 residues. CDR1 SGHRS and CDR2 YFSETQ come from the germline V gene. The ends were cut back, 1 base at V and 0 bases at J, with 22 bases in the middle. CDR3 nucleotide sequence: TGCGCCAGCAGCTTGAGAGTGACGTTCAACCAGGGAGCGAACACCGGGGAGCTGTTTTTT. Residues: CASSLRVTFNQGANTGELFF.

This clonotype was seen repeatedly, ten times or more. This sequence joins TRBV20-1 and TRBJ2-7; a weak D match, TRBD2 (6 bases). The germline gives CDR1 DFQATT, CDR2 SNEGSKA (reference sequence). The CDR3 length is 13 residues. V gave up 5 bases and J gave up 4 bases, with 15 bases separating them. The CDR3: CSAVRDSSYEQYF. As DNA, the CDR3 is TGCAGTGCTGTCCGGGACTCCTCATACGAGCAGTACTTC.

This clonotype showed up many times. The chain uses TRBV14 and TRBJ2-2; no firm D call. V gave up 1 base and J gave up 7 bases, with 7 bases separating them. The CDR3 is made up of 13 amino acids. CDR1 SGHDN and CDR2 FVKESK come from the germline V gene. The CDR3 DNA sequence: TGTGCCAGCAGCCAAGCGAGAAACGGGGAGCTGTTTTTT. Its protein product is CASSQARNGELFF.

This clonotype was found many times. The chain joins TRBV12-3 or TRBV12-4 to TRBJ2-5; 11 bases match TRBD2. The CDR3 loop spans 15 amino acids. The V and J ends lost 5 bases and 3 bases, in that order; junction bases with no gene match: 5. The CDR3 coding sequence is TGTGCCAGCAGTCCACTAGCGGGGGTAGAAGAGACCCAGTACTTC. It specifies CASSPLAGVEETQYF.

This clonotype was seen many times. This chain connects TRBV28 to TRBJ2-6, with D hard to call. Germline CDR1 MDHEN, CDR2 SYDVKM. This CDR3 has 15 residues. The ends were cut back, 3 bases at V and 12 bases at J, with 18 bases in the middle. In DNA, the CDR3 is TGTGCCAGCAGTTTCGCCGGTAACTCGGCCGGCGTCCTGACTTTC. This gives the protein CASSFAGNSAGVLTF.

The table lists this clonotype with many counts. V usage is TRBV11-3 and J usage is TRBJ2-7; no clear D. The germline V gene encodes CDR1 SGHNT and CDR2 YENEEA. Between the trimmed V and J ends, which lost 1 base and 2 bases, there was a span of 6 bases. CDR3 length equals 13 residues. The CDR3 loop reads CASSLVGAYEQYF. The CDR3 bases are TGTGCCAGCAGCTTAGTCGGAGCCTACGAGCAGTACTTC.

This clonotype occurred many times. This chain uses TRBV27 with TRBJ1-2; D unclear. This CDR3 has 14 residues. Germline values: CDR1 MNHEY, CDR2 SMNVEV (reference sequence). Trimming removed 3 bases from V and 6 bases from J, with 14 bases in between. The CDR3 DNA is TGTGCCAGCAGTTTTAGGAATACGCGGGATGGCTACACCTTC. Protein: CASSFRNTRDGYTF.

This clonotype was observed at least ten times. V gene TRBV7-9 combines with J gene TRBJ2-5, with 9 bases identical to TRBD1. The CDR3 covers 15 residues. The trim removed 7 bases at V and 5 bases at J, leaving 11 bases unmatched. Germline-derived CDR1 and CDR2 are SEHNR and FQNEAQ (reference sequence). In nucleotides, the CDR3 is TGTGCCAGCACCCCCCCGGGACAGGGCGGGGAGACCCAGTACTTC. Translating it yields CASTPPGQGGETQYF.

This clonotype was counted ten times or more. V usage is TRBV7-2 and J usage is TRBJ2-5, with TRBD2 identical over 10 bases. The V gene end was trimmed by 6 bases and the J gene end by 2 bases; junction bases not matched to a gene: 3. The germline CDR1 and CDR2 sequences are SGHTA and FQGNSA. The CDR3 contains 14 residues. The CDR3 DNA is TGTGCCAGCAGGGAGACTAGCGGGCAAGAGACCCAGTACTTC. Protein: CASRETSGQETQYF.

A note on this clonotype: This clone may be a read error of a much larger clone one base away. V and J are TRBV5-1 and TRBJ2-7, with D unclear. V was trimmed by 4 bases and J by 5 bases, leaving 10 bases between them. CDR3 size: 12 residues. Germline lookup yields CDR1 SGHRS and CDR2 YFSETQ. CDR3 region: CASSHSLNEQYV. CDR3 in DNA: TGCGCCAGCAGCCACAGTTTAAACGAGCAGTACGTC.

This clonotype was recorded at least ten times. The CDR3 region has the DNA TGTGCCAGCAGTGGGTGGTGGGACGCTAATATGAACACTGAAGCTTTCTTT. Amino acids: CASSGWWDANMNTEAFF. The chain combines TRBV6-1 with TRBJ1-1; TRBD1 is a possible D gene (5 bases). This CDR3 is built from 17 residues. Trimming took off 4 bases at V and 0 bases at J, with 18 bases between the two ends. CDR1 and CDR2 from the germline V gene are MNHNS and SASEGT.

For the CDR3, the DNA is TGTGCCAGCAGCCACACATCCGGGACAGGGAGAAATGGCTACACCTTC. This gives the protein CASSHTSGTGRNGYTF. The chain links TRBV12-3 or TRBV12-4 to TRBJ1-2; 9 bases fit TRBD1. CDR3 length: 16 amino acids. The trim removed 6 bases at V and 6 bases at J, leaving 14 bases unmatched.